Below, 32 T cell receptor beta chains from the same sample are listed, as sequenced in a study of vaccination and CD4 T cells after COVID-19. An Oncomine TCR Beta short-read assay was used to sequence the DNA from cultured CD4+ T cells. TCRdb passed the PCR reads through MiXCR, listing each CDR3 protein once. The data contain some 7,200 distinct CDR3 sequences, around 38% of them singletons. Treatment noted: roughly 10-day PBMC culture with coronavirus spike peptide pools or control peptides (ViraFEST assay). CD4+ T lymphocytes from the unexposed donor were collected before the COVID-19 pandemic (2011-2018). Their target antigens are unknown. The sequenced material came from CD4+ T cells from blood, cultured in vitro. The receptors derive from a human donor in good health.

Of note for this clonotype: One end of the junction fails to match germline, which may point to a read error. The CDR3 here is CASSLRFTDNQPQHF. DNA for the CDR3: TGTGCCAGCAGTTTGCGGTTTACAGACAATCAGCCCCAGCATTTC. The chain links TRBV12-3 or TRBV12-4 to TRBJ1-5, with D hard to call. This CDR3 is built from 15 residues.

J is TRBJ1-2 and V is TRBV10-2; TRBD1 matches 7 bases. The CDR3 covers 14 residues. With V trimmed by 10 bases and J by 2 bases, 10 bases remained unmatched. Germline V lookup: CDR1 WSHSY, CDR2 SAAADI. The CDR3 spells CATDDRVRNYGYTF. CDR3 nucleotides: TGCGCCACCGACGACAGGGTCCGGAACTATGGCTACACCTTC.

This chain uses TRBV7-9 with TRBJ2-5; D is unclear. This CDR3 has 12 amino acids. Germline CDR1 reads SEHNR; CDR2 reads FQNEAQ (reference sequence). The V end was cut by 3 bases, the J end by 4 bases, with 6 bases between. In DNA form, the CDR3 reads TGTGCCAGCAGCTTGGCCGGAGAGACCCAGTACTTC. Translating gives CASSLAGETQYF.

This rearrangement joins TRBV28 to TRBJ1-1; D not resolved. This CDR3 region has 10 residues. V lost 10 bases to trimming and J lost 11 bases, with 14 bases between them. Germline CDR1 reads MDHEN; CDR2 reads SYDVKM. The CDR3 DNA reads TGTGCCACTCACCAAGGGAGTGCTTTCTTT. It translates to CATHQGSAFF.

The chain recombines TRBV4-1 with TRBJ1-1; D call uncertain. In germline, CDR1 is MGHRA, CDR2 YSYEKL. The ends were cut back, 3 bases at V and 0 bases at J, with 17 bases in the middle. This CDR3 has 17 residues. The CDR3 sequence: CASSHYVQSPLNTEAFF. The CDR3 nucleotides read TGCGCCAGCAGCCACTACGTACAGTCGCCTCTGAACACTGAAGCTTTCTTT.

This chain uses TRBV7-2 with TRBJ2-7; TRBD2 matches at 11 bases. The CDR3 loop spans 15 amino acids. The ends lost 5 bases at V and 2 bases at J; junction bases unmatched: 5. In germline, CDR1 is SGHTA, CDR2 FQGNSA. The CDR3 spells CASSVTSGVAYEQYF. CDR3 DNA sequence: TGTGCCAGCAGCGTGACTAGCGGGGTTGCCTACGAGCAGTACTTC.

There are a few counts of this clonotype. The chain recombines TRBV20-1 with TRBJ2-5; 11 bases line up with TRBD2. Trimming cost V 3 bases and J 4 bases; bases outside gene matches: 13. Germline V gene sequence: CDR1 DFQATT, CDR2 SNEGSKA (reference sequence). CDR3 size: 17 residues. The chain's CDR3 is CSARGTSGSKFRETQYF. The CDR3 DNA reads TGCAGTGCTAGGGGTACTAGCGGGAGCAAGTTTCGAGAGACCCAGTACTTC.

The chain combines TRBV10-3 with TRBJ2-3; 9 bases line up with TRBD1. The germline gives CDR1 ENHRY, CDR2 SYGVKD. The CDR3 is made up of 14 amino acids. Losses at the gene ends were 6 bases for V and 3 bases for J; bases not matched to a gene: 4. CDR3 amino acids: CAIRPGQGTDTQYF. The CDR3 coding sequence is TGTGCCATCAGGCCCGGACAGGGGACAGATACGCAGTATTTT.

This clonotype was detected only a few times. This sequence joins TRBV7-8 and TRBJ2-5; TRBD2 might be the D (5 bases). This CDR3 spans 11 amino acids. V lost 4 bases and J 7 bases, leaving 7 bases between the germline ends. CDR1 SGHVS and CDR2 FQNEAQ come from the germline V gene. In DNA, the CDR3 is TGTGCCAGCAGCTCTGAGGGGACCCAGTACTTC. This sequence encodes CASSSEGTQYF.

The CDR3 protein is CASSFQAVYNEQFF. CDR3 sequence (DNA): TGTGCCAGCAGTTTCCAAGCGGTATACAATGAGCAGTTCTTC. This sequence joins TRBV12-3 or TRBV12-4 and TRBJ2-1, with a tentative D call TRBD2 (5 bases). CDR3 length: 14 residues. The V and J ends lost 3 bases and 4 bases respectively, with 10 bases between them.

J is TRBJ1-5 and V is TRBV12-3 or TRBV12-4; D may be TRBD1 (5 bases). V lost 6 bases and J lost 3, with 12 bases in between. The CDR3 is made up of 14 amino acids. The CDR3 DNA reads TGTGCCAGCAGCAAGGGGATGCACAATCAGCCCCAGCATTTT. It codes for CASSKGMHNQPQHF.

This clonotype was recorded a few times. The rearrangement links TRBV5-1 to TRBJ1-2; 9 bases align to TRBD1. The V and J ends lost 4 bases and 10 bases, in that order; junction bases with no gene match: 11. The germline V gene has CDR1 SGHRS and CDR2 YFSETQ. There are 14 residues in the CDR3. The CDR3 sequence: CASSLPGQGFDYTF. The CDR3 region has the DNA TGCGCCAGCAGCCTTCCGGGACAGGGATTTGACTACACCTTC.

This clonotype came up a few times. The chain recombines TRBV6-5 with TRBJ1-5; 8 bases align to TRBD1. After removal of 4 bases from V and 0 bases from J, the junction contained 2 bases not matched to a gene. The CDR3 is made up of 15 amino acids. Germline V gives CDR1 MNHEY, CDR2 SVGAGI. The CDR3 nucleotides are TGTGCCAGCAGTTCGACAGGGGTTAGCAATCAGCCCCAGCATTTT. Translation gives CASSSTGVSNQPQHF.

The chain recombines TRBV4-2 with TRBJ2-2, with 9 bases fitting TRBD2. This CDR3 spans 18 amino acids. Germline values: CDR1 LGHNA, CDR2 YNFKEQ. Trimming took 2 bases from V and 0 from J; bases not matched to a gene: 7. The CDR3, as DNA: TGTGCCAGCAGCCAAAACCCAATAGCGGGAGCGAACACCGGGGAGCTGTTTTTT. It translates to CASSQNPIAGANTGELFF.

This clonotype was counted a few times. The V gene is TRBV29-1, the J gene TRBJ1-1; TRBD1 is a possible D gene (6 bases). CDR1 SQVTM and CDR2 ANQGSEA come from the germline V gene. This CDR3 comprises 13 residues. V lost 2 bases and J 12 bases, leaving 19 bases between the germline ends. CDR3 in amino acids: CSVESPRQEGTFF. The DNA of the CDR3 is TGCAGCGTTGAATCTCCCCGACAGGAGGGAACTTTCTTT.

This sequence joins TRBV18 and TRBJ2-7, with 7 bases matching TRBD2. V was pared by 3 bases and J by 5 bases, with 7 bases of the junction left unmatched. The CDR3 covers 14 residues. The germline gives CDR1 KGHSH, CDR2 LQKENI. CDR3 region: CASSPWREIDEQYF. The CDR3 DNA reads TGTGCCAGCTCACCGTGGCGGGAGATTGACGAGCAGTACTTC.

This clonotype was found a few times. This sequence joins TRBV24-1 and TRBJ2-3; 10 positions agree with TRBD2. Losses at the gene ends were 3 bases for V and 3 bases for J; bases not matched to a gene: 14. CDR1 is KGHDR and CDR2 is SFDVKD in the germline V gene. The CDR3 spans 19 residues. The CDR3 protein is CATSDPYSGGAGVTDTQYF. CDR3 DNA sequence: TGTGCCACCAGTGATCCCTACAGCGGGGGGGCCGGTGTAACAGATACGCAGTATTTT.

The chain combines TRBV19 with TRBJ1-2; D is possibly TRBD1 (6 bases). This CDR3 is 15 amino acids long. Germline V gene data show CDR1 as LNHDA and CDR2 as SQIVND (reference sequence). Deletions cut 6 bases from V and 8 bases from J, with 22 bases between. Here the CDR3 DNA reads TGTGCCAGTAGCTCCTATGCGGGGGCAAACTCCGGCTACACCTTC. Amino acid sequence: CASSSYAGANSGYTF.

This clonotype was seen a handful of times. CDR3 bases: TGTGCCTGGATTAGCGCCTCGGCGGAAGCTTTCTTT. This codes for CAWISASAEAFF. V is TRBV30 and J is TRBJ1-1; D is unclear. The germline V gene has CDR1 GTSNPN and CDR2 SVGIG (reference sequence). The CDR3 runs to 12 residues. Trimming removed 4 bases from V and 8 bases from J, with 14 bases in between.

The DNA of the CDR3 is TGTGCCATCTCGATGGGACAGAGAAAACTCTACGAGCAGTACTTC. Its translation: CAISMGQRKLYEQYF. The chain has TRBV10-3 and TRBJ2-7, with 7 bases aligning to TRBD1. Looked up from germline, CDR1 is ENHRY and CDR2 is SYGVKD. This CDR3 has 15 amino acids. Trimming at V came to 8 bases and at J to 3 bases, leaving 13 bases not matched to a gene.

The rearrangement joins TRBV27 to TRBJ1-2; D call uncertain. V shed 1 base and J shed 2 bases, with 5 bases lying between them. The CDR3 length is 13 residues. The germline CDR1 and CDR2 sequences are MNHEY and SMNVEV (reference sequence). The CDR3 DNA follows: TGTGCCAGCAGTTTATTAGGGAACTATGGCTACACCTTC. Its translation is CASSLLGNYGYTF.

The sample holds a few counts of this clonotype. The chain links TRBV6-2 or TRBV6-3 to TRBJ1-1; a possible D gene is TRBD1 (5 bases). V lost 0 bases and J 1 base, leaving 9 bases between the germline ends. The CDR3 length is 15 residues. Germline V gene lookup returns CDR1 MNHEY and CDR2 SVGEGT. The CDR3 nucleotides are TGTGCCAGCAGTTACTCGGGGGACTGGAACACTGAAGCTTTCTTT. Amino acids: CASSYSGDWNTEAFF.

The chain links TRBV21-1 to TRBJ2-1. TRBV21-1 is reported as a pseudogene. The CDR3 consists of 15 residues. The CDR3 sequence: CASSKNSGGSNEQFF. CDR3 nucleotide sequence: TGTGCCAGCAGCAAAAACTCGGGTGGTAGCAATGAGCAGTTCTTC.

This clonotype was detected a few times. The chain carries TRBV19 and TRBJ2-7; D may be TRBD1 (6 bases). Trimming shortened V by 4 bases and J by 5 bases, and 18 bases separated the two germline ends. The CDR3 is 15 amino acids. Germline loops: CDR1 LNHDA, CDR2 SQIVND (reference sequence). The CDR3: CASSTRARGIHEQYF. The CDR3 nucleotides read TGTGCCAGTAGTACTCGGGCCAGGGGAATTCACGAGCAGTACTTC.

The chain employs TRBV28 and TRBJ1-6, with unresolved D. Germline CDR1 reads MDHEN; CDR2 reads SYDVKM. Trimming stripped 2 bases from V and 6 bases from J, with 14 bases between. The CDR3 extends over 16 amino acids. CDR3 DNA sequence: TGTGCCAGCAGTTTACCCCCGCAGAGTAGTAATTCACCCCTCCACTTT. Its protein is CASSLPPQSSNSPLHF.

The chain is built from TRBV30 and TRBJ2-1; no clear D gene. Germline CDR1 and CDR2: GTSNPN and SVGIG (reference sequence). V dropped 0 bases and J dropped 6 bases, with 6 bases sitting between them. The CDR3 is 12 amino acids. CDR3 residues: CAWSVSGNEQFF. In nucleotides, the CDR3 is TGTGCCTGGAGTGTTTCAGGCAATGAGCAGTTCTTC.

The V gene is TRBV2, the J gene TRBJ1-3; D call uncertain. This CDR3 has 13 amino acids. Deletions cut 9 bases from V and 0 bases from J, with 9 bases between. The germline CDR1 and CDR2 sequences are SNHLY and FYNNEI. The CDR3 DNA sequence: TGTGCCAGTTCTTTCCGCTCTGGAAACACCATATATTTT. It translates to CASSFRSGNTIYF. Using reference TRBV2 and TRBJ1-3 for the parts outside the CDR3, the full variable domain is EPEVTQTPSHQVTQMGQEVILRCVPISNHLYFYWYRQILGQKVEFLVSFYNNEISEKSEIFDDQFSVERPDGSNFTLKIRSTKLEDSAMYFCASSFRSGNTIYFGEGSWLTVV.

This rearrangement joins TRBV7-2 to TRBJ1-1, with 7 bases fitting TRBD1. Germline CDR1 SGHTA, CDR2 FQGNSA. The CDR3 spans 17 residues. The trim removed 6 bases at V and 6 bases at J, leaving 19 bases unmatched. CDR3 sequence: CASRQFGNLDRDAEAFF. As DNA, the CDR3 is TGTGCCAGCAGGCAGTTCGGGAACTTAGACAGGGACGCTGAAGCTTTCTTT.

This chain links TRBV6-5 with TRBJ2-3; 8 nucleotides align to TRBD2. This CDR3 contains 16 residues. Germline V CDR1 and CDR2: MNHEY, SVGAGI. V shed 3 bases and J 3 bases; nucleotides not matched to a gene: 8. DNA for the CDR3: TGTGCCAGCAGTTATGGACGGGGGGGTAAGACAGATACGCAGTATTTT. This translates into CASSYGRGGKTDTQYF.

The chain recombines TRBV10-1 with TRBJ2-3, with TRBD1 identical over 7 bases. The junction had 1 base not matched to a gene; V was cut back by 0 bases and J by 1 base. CDR3 length: 15 residues. The germline V gene has CDR1 WNHNN and CDR2 SYGVQD (reference sequence). Here the CDR3 reads CASSESQGGTDTQYF. In DNA, the CDR3 is TGCGCCAGCAGTGAGTCCCAGGGGGGCACAGATACGCAGTATTTT.

The chain links TRBV20-1 to TRBJ1-6; D is perhaps TRBD1 (6 bases). The V and J ends lost 5 bases and 7 bases respectively, with 18 bases between them. Per germline, CDR1 DFQATT and CDR2 SNEGSKA (reference sequence). The length of the CDR3 is 15 residues. CDR3 residues: CSARVAWGPNSPLHF. DNA for the CDR3: TGCAGTGCTCGTGTGGCTTGGGGGCCAAATTCACCCCTCCACTTT.

This clonotype has a handful of counts. The chain uses TRBV7-2 and TRBJ2-5; 10 nucleotides match TRBD2. The CDR3 covers 15 residues. The V segment lost 6 bases and the J segment 5 bases; nucleotides outside the gene matches: 9. Germline assignment: CDR1 SGHTA and CDR2 FQGNSA. The CDR3 sequence: CASSVAGGGGETQYF. CDR3 coding DNA: TGTGCCAGCAGTGTAGCGGGGGGAGGCGGGGAGACCCAGTACTTC.